The TCR beta chain described here comes from a study of T cell responses to AZD1222 COVID-19 vaccine. Findings and caveats of the study: Donors were mostly white British, more females; clonal diversity possibly underestimated.

Comments on this clone: No antigen is known for it.

Libraries were prepared by immunoSEQ multiplex PCR; TCRdb keeps only in-frame clonotypes and omits some of them. The data hold around 160,000 clones, with 85% to 95% observed a single time. The clonotype was recovered from an adult in good health. Sequencing used peripheral blood, obtained on day 0 of MenACWY control vaccination.

The CDR3 loop is CASSLGDSLSNQPQHF. In DNA, the CDR3 is TGTGCCAGCAGCCTGGGGGACTCCCTTAGCAATCAGCCCCAGCATTTT. This chain uses TRBV5-5 with TRBJ1-5; D is possibly TRBD1 (5 bases). Germline-derived CDR1 and CDR2 are SGHKS and YYEKEE (reference sequence). The length of the CDR3 is 16 residues. Trimming removed 4 bases from V and 0 bases from J, with 14 bases in between.